This is a list of T cell receptor beta chains from one sample in a study of cytomegalovirus exposure and HLA in healthy donors. Only in-frame clones appear in the TCRdb table, and some are missing; sequencing was by immunoSEQ multiplex PCR. This table holds under 250,000 clones, around 90% found once. Material: PBMCs. The receptors stem from a woman in her late teens or twenties in good health and CMV-seronegative. The CDR3 runs from the conserved cysteine through the conserved F or W. D genes are given only for firm matches. Clone size is stated in some rows and not others, as once, few, many or a class when expanded.

abundance: -; j_gene: TRBJ1-1; v_gene: TRBV19; d_gene: -; len: 13; CDR3aa: CASNGQINTEAFF; CDR3nt: TGTGCCAGTAATGGACAGATCAACACTGAAGCTTTCTTT
abundance: -; j_gene: TRBJ1-1; v_gene: TRBV7-6; d_gene: -; len: 14; CDR3aa: CASSLVGGNAEAFF; CDR3nt: TGTGCCAGCAGCTTAGTAGGGGGTAATGCTGAAGCTTTCTTT
abundance: -; j_gene: TRBJ2-1; v_gene: TRBV11-3; d_gene: TRBD2; len: 17; CDR3aa: CASTRRPIAGAYNEQFF; CDR3nt: TGTGCCAGCACCAGAAGACCAATAGCGGGAGCGTACAATGAGCAGTTCTTC
abundance: -; j_gene: TRBJ2-7; v_gene: TRBV5-6; d_gene: -; len: 13; CDR3aa: CASSYRVHREQYF; CDR3nt: TGTGCCAGCAGCTACAGGGTCCATCGCGAGCAGTACTTC
abundance: -; j_gene: TRBJ1-1; v_gene: TRBV5-1; d_gene: -; len: 15; CDR3aa: CASSFTGIALTEAFF; CDR3nt: TGCGCCAGCAGCTTCACGGGAATTGCTCTAACTGAAGCTTTCTTT
abundance: -; j_gene: TRBJ2-1; v_gene: TRBV19; d_gene: -; len: 19; CDR3aa: CASSISVMLWEVGYNEQFF; CDR3nt: TGTGCCAGTAGTATATCGGTGATGTTGTGGGAGGTCGGCTACAATGAGCAGTTCTTC
abundance: few; j_gene: TRBJ2-3; v_gene: TRBV6-1; d_gene: TRBD1; len: 14; CDR3aa: CASSGDRESDTQYF; CDR3nt: TGTGCCAGCAGCGGGGACAGGGAGTCAGATACGCAGTATTTT
abundance: -; j_gene: TRBJ2-4; v_gene: TRBV6-1; d_gene: TRBD1; len: 19; CDR3aa: CASSDYDRVYSLAKNIQYF; CDR3nt: TGTGCCAGCAGTGACTACGACAGGGTCTATTCTCTCGCCAAAAACATTCAGTACTTC
abundance: once; j_gene: TRBJ2-1; v_gene: TRBV10-1; d_gene: TRBD2; len: 16; CDR3aa: CASSAQTSGYGKKQFF; CDR3nt: TGCGCCAGCAGCGCACAGACTAGCGGCTATGGGAAAAAGCAGTTCTTC
abundance: few; j_gene: TRBJ1-2; v_gene: TRBV5-1; d_gene: -; len: 14; CDR3aa: CASSLTDSNYGYTF; CDR3nt: TGCGCCAGCAGCCTGACTGACAGCAACTATGGCTACACCTTC
abundance: -; j_gene: TRBJ2-7; v_gene: TRBV19; d_gene: TRBD2; len: 16; CDR3aa: CASSIGTSGRVYEQYF; CDR3nt: TGTGCCAGTAGTATCGGAACTAGCGGGAGAGTCTACGAGCAGTACTTC
abundance: -; j_gene: TRBJ1-5; v_gene: TRBV28; d_gene: -; len: 15; CDR3aa: CASNETPSSDQPQHF; CDR3nt: TGTGCCAGCAACGAGACTCCGAGTAGCGATCAGCCCCAGCATTTT
abundance: once; j_gene: TRBJ2-7; v_gene: TRBV27; d_gene: -; len: 14; CDR3aa: CASSTGRLSYEQYF; CDR3nt: TGTGCCAGCAGTACCGGCAGGCTATCCTACGAGCAGTACTTC
abundance: -; j_gene: TRBJ2-7; v_gene: TRBV10-3; d_gene: -; len: 15; CDR3aa: CAISSREGGPYEQYF; CDR3nt: TGTGCCATCAGCTCGAGGGAAGGGGGACCCTACGAGCAGTACTTC